This T cell receptor (beta chain) was recorded in a study of blood T cell repertoires in COVID-19. The wider study: There were acute and convalescent COVID-19 samples, and they came from the United States, Italy and Spain. PBMCs, B-cell-depleted T cells, or T cells were the source of the cDNA or gDNA that made up the material.

V was clipped by 3 bases and J by 0 bases, with 12 bases between them. This CDR3 contains 15 residues. Looked up from germline, CDR1 is SGHRS and CDR2 is YFSETQ. As handled by the study authors: Reference gene primer amplification yielded estimated nucleated cell counts. Sequenced by immunoSEQ multiplex PCR; TCRdb stores in-frame clones only, minus some. That table furnishes V, J and clone size, whereas the DNA furnished D and trimming. The sample has about 280,000 clones, around nine tenths seen once. This clonotype was obtained from a young woman with COVID-19, enrolled during active disease. The sample consisted of peripheral blood. This chain links TRBV5-1 with TRBJ2-5, with D possibly being TRBD2 (6 bases). CDR3 protein: CASSWMGGYQETQYF. CDR3 DNA: TGCGCCAGCAGCTGGATGGGGGGATACCAAGAGACCCAGTACTTC.